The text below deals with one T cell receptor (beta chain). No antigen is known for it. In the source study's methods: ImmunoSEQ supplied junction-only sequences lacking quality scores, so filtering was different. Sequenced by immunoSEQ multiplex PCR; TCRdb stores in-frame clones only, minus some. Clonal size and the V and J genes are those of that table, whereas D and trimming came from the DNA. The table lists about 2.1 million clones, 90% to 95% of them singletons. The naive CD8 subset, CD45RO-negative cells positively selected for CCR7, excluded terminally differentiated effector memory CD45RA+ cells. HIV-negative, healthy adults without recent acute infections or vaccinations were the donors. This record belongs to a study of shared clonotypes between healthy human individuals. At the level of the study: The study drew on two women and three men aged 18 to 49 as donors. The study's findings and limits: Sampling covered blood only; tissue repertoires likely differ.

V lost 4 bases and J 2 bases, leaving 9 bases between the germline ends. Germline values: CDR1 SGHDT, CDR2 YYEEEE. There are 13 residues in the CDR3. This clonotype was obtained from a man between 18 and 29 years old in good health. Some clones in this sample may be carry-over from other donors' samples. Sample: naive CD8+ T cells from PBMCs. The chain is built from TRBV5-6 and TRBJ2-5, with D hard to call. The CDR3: CASSHTNQETQYF. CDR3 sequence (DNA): TGTGCCAGCAGCCATACAAATCAAGAGACCCAGTACTTC.